This T cell receptor (beta chain) was retrieved from a study of identical twins. Whole-study findings and limits: Models came in too low on out-of-frame TCR alpha sharing in monozygotic twins. Part of the zero-insertion signal could reflect confounding by invariant MAIT and iNKT cells. A lower insertion count was a feature of abundant cord blood beta clonotypes, with no such feature in memory repertoires.

In its sample, this clonotype was seen many times. The antigen is not known. The CDR3 sequence is 14 residues long. V was trimmed by 7 bases and J by 4 bases, leaving 14 bases between them. Using its own MiXCR run on the 5' RACE reads, TCRdb lists one record per CDR3 protein. This table has approximately 670,000 distinct CDR3 sequences, 5.5% to 6.5% appearing once. The chain carries TRBV12-3 or TRBV12-4 and TRBJ1-3; D unclear. This TCR came from a man aged 18 to 30 in good health. Source material: naive T cells sorted from blood. CDR3 loop: CASTVSRRGNTIYF. The CDR3 DNA follows: TGTGCCAGCACCGTATCCCGCCGCGGAAACACCATATATTTT.